The 27 T cell receptor beta chains presented below share a single source sample, sequenced in a study of cytomegalovirus exposure and HLA in healthy donors. Use of 60 Vbeta and 13 Jbeta primers characterized the PCR. TCRdb's table, derived via immunoSEQ multiplex PCR, lists solely in-frame clones and lacks some. The sample has some 80,000 clones; roughly 79% are singletons. Sequencing was carried out using PBMCs. The source of these receptors is a man in his late teens or twenties in good health and CMV-seropositive.

The genes are TRBV5-1 and TRBJ2-1; D ambiguous. The CDR3 consists of 14 residues. V lost 1 base and J lost 4, with 9 bases in between. CDR1 and CDR2 from the germline V gene are SGHRS and YFSETQ. CDR3 coding DNA: TGCGCCAGCAGCTTGATAACCAGTTACAATGAGCAGTTCTTC. Translation: CASSLITSYNEQFF.

The chain has TRBV18 and TRBJ1-3; 8 nucleotides agree with TRBD1. Germline V gives CDR1 KGHSH, CDR2 LQKENI. V shed 4 bases, J shed 2 bases, and the junction held 1 base outside the gene matches. The CDR3 runs 14 residues. The CDR3 DNA reads TGTGCCAGCTCACAACAGGGGGCTGGAAACACCATATATTTT. This gives the protein CASSQQGAGNTIYF.

In DNA, the CDR3 is TGTGCCAGCAGGGGGACTAGCGGAAGCTCCTACAATGAGCAGTTCTTC. Translating it yields CASRGTSGSSYNEQFF. V and J are TRBV28 and TRBJ2-1; TRBD2 agrees at 11 bases. V shed 6 bases and J 0 bases; nucleotides not matched to a gene: 4. Per the germline V gene, CDR1 is MDHEN and CDR2 is SYDVKM. The CDR3 contains 16 residues. Complete variable domain (other parts from reference TRBV28 and TRBJ2-1): DVKVTQSSRYLVKRTGEKVFLECVQDMDHENMFWYRQDPGLGLRLIYFSYDVKMKEKGDIPEGYSVSREKKERFSLILESASTNQTSMYLCASRGTSGSSYNEQFFGPGTRLTVL.

The gene calls are TRBV4-1 and TRBJ2-7; weak D call: TRBD1 (5 bases). This CDR3 has 16 amino acids. V lost 1 base and J lost 1, with 14 bases in between. The germline gives CDR1 MGHRA, CDR2 YSYEKL. This CDR3 is CASSQVGQLKSYEQYF. The DNA of the CDR3 is TGCGCCAGCAGCCAAGTGGGGCAGCTTAAGTCCTACGAGCAGTACTTC.

The chain combines TRBV15 with TRBJ1-1; D unclear. V shed 8 bases and J shed 1 base, with 11 bases lying between them. The V gene's germline CDR1 is LNHNV and CDR2 YYDKDF (reference sequence). The CDR3 covers 13 residues. CDR3 in DNA: TGTGCCACCCGGTGGGCCCGGAACACTGAAGCTTTCTTT. Its translation is CATRWARNTEAFF.

This sequence joins TRBV2 and TRBJ2-1, with D uncertain. This CDR3 has 14 residues. Germline V gene lookup returns CDR1 SNHLY and CDR2 FYNNEI. Trimming took off 6 bases at V and 5 bases at J, with 14 bases between the two ends. Here the CDR3 reads CASSELRQDNEQFF. CDR3 sequence (DNA): TGTGCCAGCAGCGAACTCCGACAAGACAATGAGCAGTTCTTC.

This chain links TRBV11-2 with TRBJ2-2, with 9 bases that match TRBD2. Germline lookup yields CDR1 SGHAT and CDR2 FQNNGV. This CDR3 contains 14 residues. V gave up 6 bases and J gave up 1 base; unmatched junction bases: 0. CDR3 DNA sequence: TGTGCCAGCAGGACTAGCGGGAACACCGGGGAGCTGTTTTTT. It codes for CASRTSGNTGELFF.

The rearrangement links TRBV2 to TRBJ2-1, with 10 positions matching TRBD2. CDR1 is SNHLY, CDR2 FYNNEI, per germline. CDR3 length: 16 residues. Trimming cost V 7 bases and J 4 bases; bases outside gene matches: 10. CDR3 DNA: TGTGCCAGCAATGAGGCACTAGCGGGACCTTACAATGAGCAGTTCTTC. It translates to CASNEALAGPYNEQFF. The whole variable domain, remainder taken from reference TRBV2 and TRBJ2-1, is EPEVTQTPSHQVTQMGQEVILRCVPISNHLYFYWYRQILGQKVEFLVSFYNNEISEKSEIFDDQFSVERPDGSNFTLKIRSTKLEDSAMYFCASNEALAGPYNEQFFGPGTRLTVL.

About this clone itself: Other DNA sequences in the same sample also yield this CDR3. The rearrangement uses TRBV9 and TRBJ2-3; 9 positions agree with TRBD2. V was clipped by 2 bases and J by 4 bases; unmatched bases: 2. Looked up from germline, CDR1 is SGDLS and CDR2 is YYNGEE. The CDR3 is 14 amino acids. The CDR3 DNA sequence: TGTGCCAGCAGCGTGGGACTAGCCCCAGATACGCAGTATTTT. This sequence encodes CASSVGLAPDTQYF.

The chain joins TRBV6-6 to TRBJ1-5, with 8 positions matching TRBD1. Looked up from germline, CDR1 is MNHNY and CDR2 is SVGAGI (reference sequence). The CDR3 has 15 residues. The ends lost 4 bases at V and 2 bases at J; junction bases unmatched: 4. The CDR3: CASSSPGQGNQPQHF. The CDR3, as DNA: TGTGCCAGCAGTTCGCCGGGACAGGGCAATCAGCCCCAGCATTTT.

This chain links TRBV6-9 with TRBJ1-1, with D tentatively TRBD1 (6 bases). Germline V gives CDR1 MNHGY, CDR2 SVAAGI. V was cut by 0 bases and J by 6 bases, with 11 bases left in between. The CDR3 spans 14 residues. The CDR3 coding sequence is TGTGCCAGCAGTTATTCTTCCAGGGGCGCTGAAGCTTTCTTT. It yields the protein CASSYSSRGAEAFF.

CDR3 nucleotide sequence: TGTGCCAGCAGTGATCAGTCGTCTGAAGCTTTCTTT. It specifies CASSDQSSEAFF. This chain links TRBV25-1 with TRBJ1-1; D gene uncertain. Germline V gives CDR1 MGHDK, CDR2 SYGVNS. Trimming pared 3 bases from V and 6 bases from J, leaving 8 bases between. The CDR3 length is 12 residues.

This clone occurred once. J is TRBJ2-4 and V is TRBV9, with D tentatively TRBD1 (6 bases). The CDR3 sequence is 16 residues long. Deletions cut 3 bases from V and 1 base from J, with 14 bases between. Germline CDR1 and CDR2: SGDLS and YYNGEE. The CDR3 loop is CASSGQALGAKNIQYF. For the CDR3, the DNA is TGTGCCAGCAGCGGACAGGCGCTGGGGGCCAAAAACATTCAGTACTTC.

This clone has a handful of counts. The chain has TRBV14 and TRBJ2-1; the D gene is possibly TRBD1 (5 bases). This CDR3 spans 14 amino acids. Germline CDR1 is SGHDN and CDR2 is FVKESK. The V end lost 3 bases, the J end lost 4 bases, and 10 bases lay between the germline ends. The chain's CDR3 is CASSHQGLYNEQFF. DNA of the CDR3: TGTGCCAGCAGCCACCAGGGCCTGTACAATGAGCAGTTCTTC.

The V and J genes are TRBV6-1 and TRBJ2-5, with a possible D match to TRBD2 (5 bases). The CDR3 totals 12 residues. Trimming pared 7 bases from V and 4 bases from J, leaving 10 bases between. Germline V gene sequence: CDR1 MNHNS, CDR2 SASEGT. CDR3 sequence (DNA): TGTGCCAGCATCGGGGTCGTAGAGACCCAGTACTTC. Protein: CASIGVVETQYF.

This clone was counted only a few times. The chain couples TRBV25-1 to TRBJ1-5; TRBD1 matches 7 bases. CDR1 and CDR2 from the germline V gene are MGHDK and SYGVNS. The V and J ends lost 5 bases and 4 bases, in that order; junction bases with no gene match: 5. The CDR3 contains 14 residues. CDR3 in amino acids: CASSRAGGNQPQHF. CDR3 coding DNA: TGTGCCAGCAGTAGGGCAGGGGGAAATCAGCCCCAGCATTTT.

The V call is TRBV4-2, the J call TRBJ2-1; TRBD2 agrees at 8 bases. V lost 2 bases and J lost 9; bases outside the gene matches: 9. This CDR3 is built from 15 residues. Germline CDR1 and CDR2: LGHNA and YNFKEQ. The CDR3 DNA reads TGTGCCAGCAGCCAAACTAGCGGAGCGCTCCGTGAGCAGTTCTTC. It specifies CASSQTSGALREQFF.

The chain employs TRBV6-5 and TRBJ1-2; D remains ambiguous. CDR1 is MNHEY and CDR2 is SVGAGI in the germline V gene. The V and J ends lost 2 bases and 6 bases respectively, with 13 bases between them. The CDR3 loop spans 14 amino acids. The CDR3 spells CASSYRVERDGYTF. CDR3 DNA sequence: TGTGCCAGCAGTTACAGGGTTGAGAGGGATGGCTACACCTTC.

The V gene is TRBV18, the J gene TRBJ1-1, with D perhaps matching TRBD1 (5 bases). The CDR3 covers 15 residues. Germline loops: CDR1 KGHSH, CDR2 LQKENI. V lost 4 bases to trimming and J lost 7 bases, with 19 bases between them. CDR3 in DNA: TGTGCCAGCTCACTAGGGGTTGGCAGACCTCTTGAAGCTTTCTTT. Protein: CASSLGVGRPLEAFF.

The chain couples TRBV7-8 to TRBJ2-3; 10 bases agree with TRBD2. This CDR3 comprises 16 residues. V shed 4 bases and J 4 bases; nucleotides not matched to a gene: 8. Germline-derived CDR1 and CDR2 are SGHVS and FQNEAQ. This CDR3 reads CASSSVPSGRADTQYF. CDR3 nucleotide sequence: TGTGCCAGCAGCTCCGTGCCCAGCGGGAGGGCAGATACGCAGTATTTT. The variable domain in full, with the rest retrieved from reference TRBV7-8 and TRBJ2-3, is GAGVSQSPRYKVAKRGQDVALRCDPISGHVSLFWYQQALGQGPEFLTYFQNEAQLDKSGLPSDRFFAERPEGSVSTLKIQRTQQEDSAVYLCASSSVPSGRADTQYFGPGTRLTVL.

This clone was seen a few times. This chain links TRBV7-9 with TRBJ1-1; TRBD1 might be the D (5 bases). Between the trimmed V and J ends, which lost 5 bases and 1 base, there was a span of 11 bases. Germline V gene data show CDR1 as SEHNR and CDR2 as FQNEAQ (reference sequence). This CDR3 comprises 14 residues. In DNA form, the CDR3 reads TGTGCCAGCAGCCCAGGGTTGGGGAACACTGAAGCTTTCTTT. Amino acid sequence: CASSPGLGNTEAFF.

The rearrangement uses TRBV9 and TRBJ2-5; D perhaps matches TRBD2 (6 bases). Trimming left V 4 bases short and J 1 base short, with 11 bases between. The CDR3 consists of 14 residues. From germline, CDR1 is SGDLS and CDR2 YYNGEE. The DNA of the CDR3 is TGTGCCAGCAGCCACGGAGGGGTCCAAGAGACCCAGTACTTC. Translating it yields CASSHGGVQETQYF.

This rearrangement joins TRBV2 to TRBJ1-1, with D perhaps matching TRBD1 (6 bases). Germline CDR1 is SNHLY and CDR2 is FYNNEI. The CDR3 has 16 residues. Trimming left V 3 bases short and J 6 bases short, with 20 bases between. As DNA, the CDR3 is TGTGCCAGCAGTGACCCCGACACAGGGATGAGGTCTGAAGCTTTCTTT. Its translation is CASSDPDTGMRSEAFF.

This chain joins TRBV9 and TRBJ2-5; maybe TRBD2 (5 bases). The CDR3 spans 15 residues. V lost 0 bases, J lost 5 bases, and 14 bases lay in between. Germline V gives CDR1 SGDLS, CDR2 YYNGEE. CDR3 nucleotides: TGTGCCAGCAGCGTAGGAGAGGGTCGTTGGGAGACCCAGTACTTC. Translating it yields CASSVGEGRWETQYF.

Written as DNA, the CDR3 is TGTGCCAGCATTTCAGGGGAGGGGAATGAGCAGTTCTTC. This gives the protein CASISGEGNEQFF. The gene calls are TRBV2 and TRBJ2-1, with a weak D call TRBD2 (7 bases). V dropped 7 bases and J dropped 7 bases, with 14 bases sitting between them. CDR1 is SNHLY and CDR2 is FYNNEI in the germline V gene. There are 13 residues in the CDR3.

V and J are TRBV7-8 and TRBJ2-1, with TRBD2 identical over 12 bases. CDR3 length: 20 residues. Losses at the gene ends were 6 bases for V and 2 bases for J; bases not matched to a gene: 17. In germline, CDR1 is SGHVS, CDR2 FQNEAQ. CDR3 coding DNA: TGTGCCAGCAGTTTCGCCCATCAAGGGACTAGCGGGCCGACCTACAATGAGCAGTTCTTC. It translates to CASSFAHQGTSGPTYNEQFF.

The V call is TRBV6-1, the J call TRBJ1-5, with 9 bases lining up with TRBD1. Losses at the gene ends were 8 bases for V and 3 bases for J; bases not matched to a gene: 8. The CDR3 is made up of 15 amino acids. From germline, CDR1 is MNHNS and CDR2 SASEGT. CDR3 coding DNA: TGTGCCAGCCACAGGGGGCGAGGGGACAATCAGCCCCAGCATTTT. Translating gives CASHRGRGDNQPQHF.